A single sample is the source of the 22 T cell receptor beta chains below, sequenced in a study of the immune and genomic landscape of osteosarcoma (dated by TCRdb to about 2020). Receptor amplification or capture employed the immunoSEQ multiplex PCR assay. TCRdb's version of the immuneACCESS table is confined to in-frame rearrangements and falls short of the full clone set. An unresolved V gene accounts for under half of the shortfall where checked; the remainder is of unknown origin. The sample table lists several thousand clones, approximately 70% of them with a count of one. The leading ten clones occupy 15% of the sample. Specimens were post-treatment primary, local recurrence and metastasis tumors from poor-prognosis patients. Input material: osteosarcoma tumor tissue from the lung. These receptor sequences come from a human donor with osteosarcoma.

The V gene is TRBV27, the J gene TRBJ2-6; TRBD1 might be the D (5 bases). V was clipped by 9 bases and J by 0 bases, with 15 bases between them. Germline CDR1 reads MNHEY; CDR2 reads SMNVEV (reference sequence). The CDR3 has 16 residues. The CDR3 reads CASSMTASSGANVLTF. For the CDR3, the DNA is TGTGCCAGTTCAATGACAGCCTCCTCTGGGGCCAACGTCCTGACTTTC.

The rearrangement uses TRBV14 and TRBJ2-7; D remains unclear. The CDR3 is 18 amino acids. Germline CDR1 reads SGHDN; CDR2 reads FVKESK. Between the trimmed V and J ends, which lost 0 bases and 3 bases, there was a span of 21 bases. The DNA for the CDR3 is TGTGCCAGCAGCCAAGACGAGGCCCCAAAGCAGTATATCTACGAGCAGTACTTC. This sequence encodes CASSQDEAPKQYIYEQYF.

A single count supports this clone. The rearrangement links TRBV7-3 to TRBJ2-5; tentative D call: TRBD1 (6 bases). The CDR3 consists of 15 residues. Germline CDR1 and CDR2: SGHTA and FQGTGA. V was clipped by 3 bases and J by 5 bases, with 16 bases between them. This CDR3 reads CASSFQPGQLETQYF. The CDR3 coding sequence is TGTGCCAGCAGCTTTCAACCGGGACAACTGGAGACCCAGTACTTC.

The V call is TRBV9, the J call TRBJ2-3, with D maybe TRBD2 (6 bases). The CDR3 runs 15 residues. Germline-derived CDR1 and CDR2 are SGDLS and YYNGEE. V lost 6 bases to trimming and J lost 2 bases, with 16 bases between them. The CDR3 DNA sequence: TGTGCCAGCACCAATGGGGGGTGGGTCACAGATACGCAGTATTTT. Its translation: CASTNGGWVTDTQYF.

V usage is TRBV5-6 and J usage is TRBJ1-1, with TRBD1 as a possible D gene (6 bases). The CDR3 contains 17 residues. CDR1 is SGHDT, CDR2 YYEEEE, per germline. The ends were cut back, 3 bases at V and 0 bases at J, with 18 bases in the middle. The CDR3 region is CASSSPTDSAMNTEAFF. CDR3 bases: TGTGCCAGCAGCTCGCCCACGGACAGTGCCATGAACACTGAAGCTTTCTTT.

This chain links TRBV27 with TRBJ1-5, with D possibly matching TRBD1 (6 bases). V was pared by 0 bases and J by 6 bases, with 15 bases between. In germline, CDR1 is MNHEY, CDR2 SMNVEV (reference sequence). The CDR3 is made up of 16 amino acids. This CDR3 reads CASSLSRPTGIQPQHF. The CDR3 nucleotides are TGTGCCAGCAGTTTATCTCGACCGACAGGTATTCAGCCCCAGCATTTT.

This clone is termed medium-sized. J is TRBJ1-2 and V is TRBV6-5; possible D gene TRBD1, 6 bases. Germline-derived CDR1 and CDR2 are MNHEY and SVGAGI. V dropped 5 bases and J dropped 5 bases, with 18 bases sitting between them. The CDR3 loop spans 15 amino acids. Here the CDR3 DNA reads TGTGCCAGCAGTCCCACGACAGGAGGGAGGTATGGCTACACCTTC. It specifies CASSPTTGGRYGYTF.

CDR3 sequence: CASSRVPGQGALRQETQYF. In DNA form, the CDR3 reads TGTGCCAGCAGTCGCGTTCCGGGACAGGGGGCTTTACGCCAAGAGACCCAGTACTTC. The V and J genes are TRBV13 and TRBJ2-5, with 12 bases that match TRBD1. V lost 6 bases and J lost 1; bases outside the gene matches: 15. The CDR3 contains 19 residues. Germline loops: CDR1 PRHDT, CDR2 FYEKMQ (reference sequence).

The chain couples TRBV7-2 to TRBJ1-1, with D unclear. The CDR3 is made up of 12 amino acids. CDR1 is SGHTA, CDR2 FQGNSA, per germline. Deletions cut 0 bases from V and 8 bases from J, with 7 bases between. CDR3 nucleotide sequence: TGTGCCAGCAGCTTAGCTTTCGGAGAAGCTTTCTTT. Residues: CASSLAFGEAFF.

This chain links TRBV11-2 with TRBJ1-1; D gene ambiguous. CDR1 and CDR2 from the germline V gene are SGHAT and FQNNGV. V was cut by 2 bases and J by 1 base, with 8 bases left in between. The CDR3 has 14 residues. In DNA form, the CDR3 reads TGTGCCAGCAGCTTACCCCGGCAGAACACTGAAGCTTTCTTT. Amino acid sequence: CASSLPRQNTEAFF.

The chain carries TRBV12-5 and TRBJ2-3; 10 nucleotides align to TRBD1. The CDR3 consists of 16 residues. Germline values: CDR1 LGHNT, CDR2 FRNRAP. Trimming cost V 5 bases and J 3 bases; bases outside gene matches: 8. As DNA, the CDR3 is TGTGCTAGTGGTCCGGGGGGGGACAGGGGAACAGATACGCAGTATTTT. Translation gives CASGPGGDRGTDTQYF.

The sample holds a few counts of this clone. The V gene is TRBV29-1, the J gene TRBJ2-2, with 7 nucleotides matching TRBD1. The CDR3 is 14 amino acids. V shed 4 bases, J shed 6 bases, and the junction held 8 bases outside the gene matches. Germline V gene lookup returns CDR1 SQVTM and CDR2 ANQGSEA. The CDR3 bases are TGCAGCGTTGTCCCCCCCCAGGGGGCCGGGGAGCTGTTTTTT. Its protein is CSVVPPQGAGELFF.

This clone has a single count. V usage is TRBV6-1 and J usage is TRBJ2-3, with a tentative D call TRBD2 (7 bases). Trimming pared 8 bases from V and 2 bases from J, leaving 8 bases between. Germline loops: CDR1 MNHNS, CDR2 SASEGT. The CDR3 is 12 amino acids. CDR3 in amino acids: CASGGATDTQYF. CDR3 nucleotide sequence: TGTGCCAGCGGGGGGGCCACAGATACGCAGTATTTT.

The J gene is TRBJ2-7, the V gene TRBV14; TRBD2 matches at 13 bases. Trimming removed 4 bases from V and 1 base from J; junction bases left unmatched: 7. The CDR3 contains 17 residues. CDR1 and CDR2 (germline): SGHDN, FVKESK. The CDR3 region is CASSPRRLAGGSYEQYF. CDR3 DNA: TGTGCCAGCAGCCCTCGTCGACTAGCGGGAGGATCCTACGAGCAGTACTTC.

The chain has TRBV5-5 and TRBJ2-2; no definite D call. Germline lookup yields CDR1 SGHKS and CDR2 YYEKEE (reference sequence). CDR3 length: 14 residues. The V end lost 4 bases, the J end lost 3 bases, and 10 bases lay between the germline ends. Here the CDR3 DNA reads TGTGCCAGCAGCAACGGGCAGGACACCGGGGAGCTGTTTTTT. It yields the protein CASSNGQDTGELFF.

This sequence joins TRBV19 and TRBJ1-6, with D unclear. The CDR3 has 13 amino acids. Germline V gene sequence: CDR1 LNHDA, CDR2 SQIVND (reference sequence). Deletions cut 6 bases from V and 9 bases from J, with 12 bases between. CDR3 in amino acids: CASRPPGPSPLHF. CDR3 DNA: TGTGCCAGTAGGCCTCCGGGCCCTTCACCCCTCCACTTT. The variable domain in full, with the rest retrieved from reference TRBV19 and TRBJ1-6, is DGGITQSPKYLFRKEGQNVTLSCEQNLNHDAMYWYRQDPGQGLRLIYYSQIVNDFQKGDIAEGYSVSREKKESFPLTVTSAQKNPTAFYLCASRPPGPSPLHFGNGTRLTVT.

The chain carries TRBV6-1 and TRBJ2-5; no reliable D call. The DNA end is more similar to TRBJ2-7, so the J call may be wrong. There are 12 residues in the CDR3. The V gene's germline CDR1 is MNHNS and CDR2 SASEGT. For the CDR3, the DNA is TGTGCCAGCAGCTCCCAGTCCTACGAGCAGTACTTC. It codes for CASSSQSYEQYF.

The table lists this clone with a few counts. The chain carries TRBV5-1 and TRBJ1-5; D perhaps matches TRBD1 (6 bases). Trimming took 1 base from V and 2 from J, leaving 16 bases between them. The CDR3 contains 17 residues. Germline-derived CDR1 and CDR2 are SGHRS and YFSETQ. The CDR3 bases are TGCGCCAGCAGCTTGCGGTCGGGGGCCTACGGCAATCAGCCCCAGCATTTT. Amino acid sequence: CASSLRSGAYGNQPQHF.

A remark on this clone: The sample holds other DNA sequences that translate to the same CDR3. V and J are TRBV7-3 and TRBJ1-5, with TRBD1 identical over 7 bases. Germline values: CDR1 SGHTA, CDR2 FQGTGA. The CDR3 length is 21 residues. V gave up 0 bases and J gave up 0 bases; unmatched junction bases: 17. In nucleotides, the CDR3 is TGTGCCAGCAGCTTAACTGGGGAGGGCTGGCAGGGGGTAAGTAGCAATCAGCCCCAGCATTTT. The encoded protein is CASSLTGEGWQGVSSNQPQHF.

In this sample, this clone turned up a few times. The CDR3 bases are TGTGCCAGCAGCTTGATAGAGACCCAGTACTTC. It translates to CASSLIETQYF. V is TRBV11-1 and J is TRBJ2-5; D is unresolved. V was cut by 3 bases and J by 4 bases, with 3 bases left in between. Germline CDR1 and CDR2: SGHAT and FQDESV (reference sequence). The CDR3 is 11 amino acids. Looking up the rest from reference TRBV11-1 and TRBJ2-5 gives the full variable domain: EAEVAQSPRYKITEKSQAVAFWCDPISGHATLYWYRQILGQGPELLVQFQDESVVDDSQLPKDRFSAERLKGVDSTLKIQPAELGDSAMYLCASSLIETQYFGPGTRLLVL.

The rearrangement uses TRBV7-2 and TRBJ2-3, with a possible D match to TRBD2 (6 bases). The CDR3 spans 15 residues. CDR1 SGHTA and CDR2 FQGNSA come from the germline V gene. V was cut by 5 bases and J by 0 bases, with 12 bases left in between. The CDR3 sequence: CASSPDYLSTDTQYF. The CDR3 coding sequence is TGTGCCAGCAGCCCGGACTACCTAAGCACAGATACGCAGTATTTT.

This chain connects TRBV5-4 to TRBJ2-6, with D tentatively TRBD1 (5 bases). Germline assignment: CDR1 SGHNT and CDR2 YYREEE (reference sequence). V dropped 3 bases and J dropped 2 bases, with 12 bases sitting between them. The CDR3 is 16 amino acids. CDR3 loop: CASSYRPRAGANVLTF. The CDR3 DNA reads TGTGCCAGCAGCTATCGTCCCAGGGCTGGGGCCAACGTCCTGACTTTC. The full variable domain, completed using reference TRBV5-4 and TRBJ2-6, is ETGVTQSPTHLIKTRGQQVTLRCSSQSGHNTVSWYQQALGQGPQFIFQYYREEENGRGNFPPRFSGLQFPNYSSELNVNALELDDSALYLCASSYRPRAGANVLTFGAGSRLTVL.